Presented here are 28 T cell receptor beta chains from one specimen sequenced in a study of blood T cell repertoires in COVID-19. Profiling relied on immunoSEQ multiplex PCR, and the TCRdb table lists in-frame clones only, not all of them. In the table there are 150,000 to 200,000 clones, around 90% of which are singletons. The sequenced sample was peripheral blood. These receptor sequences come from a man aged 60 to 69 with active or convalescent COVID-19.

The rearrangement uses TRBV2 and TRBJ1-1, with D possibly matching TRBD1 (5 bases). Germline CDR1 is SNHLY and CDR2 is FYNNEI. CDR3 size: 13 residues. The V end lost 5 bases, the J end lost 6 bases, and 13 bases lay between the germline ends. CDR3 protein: CASSPSRVSEAFF. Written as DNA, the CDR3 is TGTGCCAGCAGTCCCAGCAGGGTTTCTGAAGCTTTCTTT.

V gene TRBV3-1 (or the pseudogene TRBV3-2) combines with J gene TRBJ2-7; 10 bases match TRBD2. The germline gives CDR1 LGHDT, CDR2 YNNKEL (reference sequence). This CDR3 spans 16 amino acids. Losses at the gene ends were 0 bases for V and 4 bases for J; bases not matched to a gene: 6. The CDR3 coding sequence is TGTGCCAGCAGCCAAGAGTCAGCGGGAGGGCGTTACGAGCAGTACTTC. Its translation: CASSQESAGGRYEQYF.

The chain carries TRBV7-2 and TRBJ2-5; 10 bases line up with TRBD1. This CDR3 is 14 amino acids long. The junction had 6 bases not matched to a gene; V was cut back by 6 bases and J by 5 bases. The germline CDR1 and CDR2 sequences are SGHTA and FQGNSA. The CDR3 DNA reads TGTGCCAGCAGGACGACAGGGGGCAGGGAGACCCAGTACTTC. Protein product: CASRTTGGRETQYF.

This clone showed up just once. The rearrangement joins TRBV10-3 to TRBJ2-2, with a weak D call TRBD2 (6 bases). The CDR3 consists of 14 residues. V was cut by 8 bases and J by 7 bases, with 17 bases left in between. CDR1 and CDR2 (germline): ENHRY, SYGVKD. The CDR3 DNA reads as TGTGCCATCGGGACGGGGGTTGCTCGCGGGGAGCTGTTTTTT. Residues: CAIGTGVARGELFF.

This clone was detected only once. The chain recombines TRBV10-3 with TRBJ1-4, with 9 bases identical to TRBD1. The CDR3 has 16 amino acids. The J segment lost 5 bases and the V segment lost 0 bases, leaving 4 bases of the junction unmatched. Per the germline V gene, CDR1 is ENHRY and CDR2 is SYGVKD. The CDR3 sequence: CAISESSGTGNEKLFF. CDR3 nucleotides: TGTGCCATCAGTGAGTCCTCCGGGACAGGGAATGAAAAACTGTTTTTT.

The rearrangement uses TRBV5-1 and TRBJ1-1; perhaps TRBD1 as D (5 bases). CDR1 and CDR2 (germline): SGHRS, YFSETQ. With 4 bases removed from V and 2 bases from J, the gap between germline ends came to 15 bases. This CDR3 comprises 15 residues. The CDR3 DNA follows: TGCGCCAGCAGCCTACAACTCGGGGGAAACACTGAAGCTTTCTTT. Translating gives CASSLQLGGNTEAFF.

The CDR3 nucleotides read TGTGCCACCGGGACAGGGGGCAATCAGCCCCAGCATTTT. Translating it yields CATGTGGNQPQHF. The V call is TRBV6-5, the J call TRBJ1-5; 10 positions agree with TRBD1. Trimming took 10 bases from V and 2 from J; bases not matched to a gene: 2. The CDR3 has 13 residues. CDR1 and CDR2 from the germline V gene are MNHEY and SVGAGI.

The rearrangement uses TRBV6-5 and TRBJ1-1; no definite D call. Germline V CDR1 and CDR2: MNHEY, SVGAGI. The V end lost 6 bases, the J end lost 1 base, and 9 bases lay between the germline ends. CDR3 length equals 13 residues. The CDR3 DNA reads TGTGCCAGCAGCCACCCCAGGAACACTGAAGCTTTCTTT. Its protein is CASSHPRNTEAFF.

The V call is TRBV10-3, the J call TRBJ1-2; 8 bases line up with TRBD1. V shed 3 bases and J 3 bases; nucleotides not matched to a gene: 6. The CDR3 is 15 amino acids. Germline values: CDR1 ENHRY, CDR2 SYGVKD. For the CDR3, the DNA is TGTGCCATCAGTGATCCGACAGGGGCGCACTATGGCTACACCTTC. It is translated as CAISDPTGAHYGYTF.

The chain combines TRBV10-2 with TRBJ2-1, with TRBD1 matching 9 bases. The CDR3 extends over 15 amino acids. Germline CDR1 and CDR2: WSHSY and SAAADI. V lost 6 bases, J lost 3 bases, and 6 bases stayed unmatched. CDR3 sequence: CASSLGQGGYNEQFF. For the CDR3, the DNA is TGCGCCAGCAGCTTGGGACAGGGCGGCTACAATGAGCAGTTCTTC.

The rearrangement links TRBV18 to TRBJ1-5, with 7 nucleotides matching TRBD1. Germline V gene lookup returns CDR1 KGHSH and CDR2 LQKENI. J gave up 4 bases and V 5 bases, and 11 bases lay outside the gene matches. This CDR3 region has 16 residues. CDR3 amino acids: CASSISRDRKNQPQHF. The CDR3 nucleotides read TGTGCCAGCTCAATATCCCGGGACAGAAAAAATCAGCCCCAGCATTTT.

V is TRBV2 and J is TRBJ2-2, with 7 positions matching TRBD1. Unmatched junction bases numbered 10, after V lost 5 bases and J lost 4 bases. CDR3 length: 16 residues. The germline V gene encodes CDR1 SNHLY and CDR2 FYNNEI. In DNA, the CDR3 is TGTGCCAGCAGTAATTCCGGGACAGTGGGCACCGGGGAGCTGTTTTTT. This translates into CASSNSGTVGTGELFF.

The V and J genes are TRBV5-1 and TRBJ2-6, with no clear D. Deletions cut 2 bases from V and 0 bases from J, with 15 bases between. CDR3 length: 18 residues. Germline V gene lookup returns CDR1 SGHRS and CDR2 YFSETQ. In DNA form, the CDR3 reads TGCGCCAGCAGCTTACGAGGAGATGCCCTCTCTGGGGCCAACGTCCTGACTTTC. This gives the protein CASSLRGDALSGANVLTF.

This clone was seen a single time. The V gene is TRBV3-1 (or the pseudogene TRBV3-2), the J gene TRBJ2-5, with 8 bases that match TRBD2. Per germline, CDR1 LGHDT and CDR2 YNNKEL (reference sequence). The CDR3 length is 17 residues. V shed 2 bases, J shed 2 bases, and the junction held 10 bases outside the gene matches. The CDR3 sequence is CASSQTGGTLRQETQYF. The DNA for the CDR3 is TGTGCCAGCAGCCAAACGGGGGGGACCCTTCGACAAGAGACCCAGTACTTC.

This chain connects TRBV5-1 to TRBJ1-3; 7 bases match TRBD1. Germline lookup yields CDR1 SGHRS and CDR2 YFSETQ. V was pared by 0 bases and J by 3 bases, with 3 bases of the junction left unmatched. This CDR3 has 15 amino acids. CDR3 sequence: CASSLDRGGGNTIYF. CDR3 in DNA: TGCGCCAGCAGCTTGGACAGGGGCGGTGGAAACACCATATATTTT.

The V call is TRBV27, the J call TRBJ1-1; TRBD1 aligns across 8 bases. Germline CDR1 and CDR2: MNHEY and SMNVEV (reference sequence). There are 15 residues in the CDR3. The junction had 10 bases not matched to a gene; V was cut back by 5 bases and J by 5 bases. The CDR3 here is CASSPFGRQGTEAFF. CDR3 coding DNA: TGTGCCAGCAGTCCCTTTGGGCGACAGGGGACTGAAGCTTTCTTT.

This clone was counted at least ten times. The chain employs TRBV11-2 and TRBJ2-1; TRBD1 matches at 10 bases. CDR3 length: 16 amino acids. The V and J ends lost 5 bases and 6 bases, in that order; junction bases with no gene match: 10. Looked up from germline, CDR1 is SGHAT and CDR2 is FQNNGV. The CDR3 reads CASSLRGGQGFNEQFF. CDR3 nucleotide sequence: TGTGCCAGCAGCCTCCGGGGGGGACAGGGGTTCAATGAGCAGTTCTTC.

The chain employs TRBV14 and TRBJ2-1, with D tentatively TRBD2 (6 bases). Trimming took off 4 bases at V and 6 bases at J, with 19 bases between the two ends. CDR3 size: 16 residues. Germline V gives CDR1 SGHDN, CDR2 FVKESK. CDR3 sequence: CASSPGPGGIGNEQFF. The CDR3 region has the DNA TGTGCCAGCAGCCCTGGGCCCGGGGGTATCGGCAATGAGCAGTTCTTC.

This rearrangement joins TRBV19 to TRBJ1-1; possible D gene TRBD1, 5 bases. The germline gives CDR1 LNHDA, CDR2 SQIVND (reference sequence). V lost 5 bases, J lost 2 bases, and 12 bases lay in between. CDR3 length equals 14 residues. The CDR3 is CASSWNDRNTEAFF. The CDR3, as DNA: TGTGCCAGTAGTTGGAATGACAGAAACACTGAAGCTTTCTTT.

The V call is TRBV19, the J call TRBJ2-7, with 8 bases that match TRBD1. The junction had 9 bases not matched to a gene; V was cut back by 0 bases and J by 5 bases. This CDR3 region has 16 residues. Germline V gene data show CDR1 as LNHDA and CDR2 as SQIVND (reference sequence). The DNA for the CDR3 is TGTGCCAGTAGTATAGATTACGCAGGGGGCATCAACGAGCAGTACTTC. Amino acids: CASSIDYAGGINEQYF.

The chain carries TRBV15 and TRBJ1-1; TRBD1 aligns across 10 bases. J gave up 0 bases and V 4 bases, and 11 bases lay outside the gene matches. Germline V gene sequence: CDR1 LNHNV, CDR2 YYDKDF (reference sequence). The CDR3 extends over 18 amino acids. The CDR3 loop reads CATSTPWTGGYMNTEAFF. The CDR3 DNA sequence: TGTGCCACCAGCACCCCATGGACAGGGGGGTACATGAACACTGAAGCTTTCTTT.

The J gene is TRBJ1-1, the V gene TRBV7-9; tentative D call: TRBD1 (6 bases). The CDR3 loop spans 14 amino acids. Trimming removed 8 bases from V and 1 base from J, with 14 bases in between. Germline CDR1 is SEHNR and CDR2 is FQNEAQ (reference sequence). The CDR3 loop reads CASGPGHRNTEAFF. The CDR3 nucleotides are TGTGCCAGCGGCCCGGGACACCGGAACACTGAAGCTTTCTTT.

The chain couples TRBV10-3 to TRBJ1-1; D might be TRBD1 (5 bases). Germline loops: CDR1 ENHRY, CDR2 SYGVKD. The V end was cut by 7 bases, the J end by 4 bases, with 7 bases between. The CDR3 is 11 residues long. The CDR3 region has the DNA TGTGCCATCACGGGGGGCACTGAAGCTTTCTTT. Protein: CAITGGTEAFF.

The CDR3 region has the DNA TGTGCCAGCATCAAACAGGGTGCGACATGGAACACTGAAGCTTTCTTT. The encoded protein is CASIKQGATWNTEAFF. The V and J genes are TRBV2 and TRBJ1-1; a weak D match, TRBD1 (6 bases). The CDR3 covers 16 residues. The V end lost 7 bases, the J end lost 1 base, and 19 bases lay between the germline ends. The germline gives CDR1 SNHLY, CDR2 FYNNEI.

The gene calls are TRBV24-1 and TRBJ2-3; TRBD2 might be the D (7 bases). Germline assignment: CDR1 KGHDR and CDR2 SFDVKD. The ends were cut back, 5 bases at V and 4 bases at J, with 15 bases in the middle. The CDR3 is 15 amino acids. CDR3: CATSGGGATADTQYF. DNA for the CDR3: TGTGCCACCAGTGGGGGGGGCGCAACGGCAGATACGCAGTATTTT.

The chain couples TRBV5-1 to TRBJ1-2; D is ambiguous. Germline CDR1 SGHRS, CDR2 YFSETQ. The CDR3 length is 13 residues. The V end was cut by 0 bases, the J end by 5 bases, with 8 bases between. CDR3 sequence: CASSLEQKYGYTF. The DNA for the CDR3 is TGCGCCAGCAGCTTGGAACAGAAATATGGCTACACCTTC. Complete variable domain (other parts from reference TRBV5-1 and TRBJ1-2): KAGVTQTPRYLIKTRGQQVTLSCSPISGHRSVSWYQQTPGQGLQFLFEYFSETQRNKGNFPGRFSGRQFSNSRSEMNVSTLELGDSALYLCASSLEQKYGYTFGSGTRLTVV.

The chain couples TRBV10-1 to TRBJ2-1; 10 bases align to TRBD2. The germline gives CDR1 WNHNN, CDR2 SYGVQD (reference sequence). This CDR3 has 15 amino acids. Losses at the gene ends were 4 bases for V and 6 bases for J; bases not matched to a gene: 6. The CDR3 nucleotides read TGCGCCAGCAGTGGTTCGGGACTAGCGTCCAATGAGCAGTTCTTC. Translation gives CASSGSGLASNEQFF.

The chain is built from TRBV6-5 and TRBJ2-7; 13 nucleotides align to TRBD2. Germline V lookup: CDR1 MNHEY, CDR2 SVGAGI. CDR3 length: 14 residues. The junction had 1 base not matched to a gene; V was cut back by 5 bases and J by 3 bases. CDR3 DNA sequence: TGTGCCAGCAGTAGACTAGCGGGAGGCTACGAGCAGTACTTC. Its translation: CASSRLAGGYEQYF.